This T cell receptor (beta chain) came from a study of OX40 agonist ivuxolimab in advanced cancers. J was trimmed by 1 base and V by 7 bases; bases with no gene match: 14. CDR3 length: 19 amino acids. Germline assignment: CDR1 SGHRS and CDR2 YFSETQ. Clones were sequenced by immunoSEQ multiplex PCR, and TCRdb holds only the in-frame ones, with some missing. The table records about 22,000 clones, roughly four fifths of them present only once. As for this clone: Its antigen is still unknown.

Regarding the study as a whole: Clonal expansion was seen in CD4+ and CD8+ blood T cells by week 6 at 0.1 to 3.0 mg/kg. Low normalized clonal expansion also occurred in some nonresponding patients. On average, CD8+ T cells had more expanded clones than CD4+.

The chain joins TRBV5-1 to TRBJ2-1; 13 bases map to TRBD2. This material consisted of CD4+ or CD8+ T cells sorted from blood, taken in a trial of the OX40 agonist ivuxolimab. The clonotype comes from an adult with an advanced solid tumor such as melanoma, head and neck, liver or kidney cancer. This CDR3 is CASFSPGTSGVLSYNEQFF. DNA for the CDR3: TGCGCCAGCTTCTCGCCCGGGACTAGCGGGGTCTTATCCTACAATGAGCAGTTCTTC.